These 25 T cell receptor beta chains were all obtained from the same sample, sequenced in a study of siplizumab effects on memory and regulatory T cells. Sequenced by immunoSEQ multiplex PCR; TCRdb stores in-frame clones only, minus some. The data contain over 60,000 clones, 75% to 95% of them singletons. The sequencing sample was made of CD8+ T cells sorted from blood. Source of these receptors: a human donor in good health.

This sequence joins TRBV19 and TRBJ2-7, with D tentatively TRBD2 (6 bases). Trimming stripped 11 bases from V and 6 bases from J, with 17 bases between. There are 12 residues in the CDR3. Germline V gene lookup returns CDR1 LNHDA and CDR2 SQIVND (reference sequence). CDR3 DNA sequence: TGTGCCGCCGGGCGGGACGGACCCGAGCAGTACTTC. Protein sequence: CAAGRDGPEQYF.

The V and J genes are TRBV4-1 and TRBJ1-2; D gene unclear. The germline V and J ends were trimmed by 1 base and 4 bases, with 16 bases remaining between them. There are 16 residues in the CDR3. CDR1 is MGHRA, CDR2 YSYEKL, per germline. The CDR3: CASSQVGKGSAYGYTF. The CDR3 DNA is TGCGCCAGCAGCCAAGTAGGTAAAGGTTCTGCCTATGGCTACACCTTC.

The chain uses TRBV6-5 and TRBJ2-7; possible D gene TRBD1, 5 bases. V was shortened by 5 bases and J by 3 bases, with 20 bases between the two germline ends. Germline CDR1 is MNHEY and CDR2 is SVGAGI. This CDR3 is 16 amino acids long. The CDR3 here is CASSNLQGALFYEQYF. CDR3 sequence (DNA): TGTGCCAGCAGTAACTTACAAGGGGCCCTCTTCTACGAGCAGTACTTC.

The CDR3 bases are TGTGCCAGCATCTACAGGACAGGGGGCGAGCGTTGGACTGAAGCTTTCTTT. This translates into CASIYRTGGERWTEAFF. The rearrangement joins TRBV5-6 to TRBJ1-1; the match to TRBD1 covers 11 bases. The germline gives CDR1 SGHDT, CDR2 YYEEEE. The CDR3 is made up of 17 amino acids. V lost 6 bases and J lost 5; bases outside the gene matches: 15. The full variable domain, in which reference TRBV5-6 and TRBJ1-1 provide the parts outside the CDR3, is DAGVTQSPTHLIKTRGQQVTLRCSPKSGHDTVSWYQQALGQGPQFIFQYYEEEERQRGNFPDRFSGHQFPNYSSELNVNALLLGDSALYLCASIYRTGGERWTEAFFGQGTRLTVV.

The rearrangement joins TRBV19 to TRBJ1-5, with D maybe TRBD1 (5 bases). The V gene lost 5 bases and the J gene lost 5 bases, with 10 bases spanning the gap. The CDR3 consists of 13 residues. Germline V gives CDR1 LNHDA, CDR2 SQIVND (reference sequence). This chain's CDR3 is CASSLGGYQPQHF. The CDR3 DNA reads TGTGCCAGTAGTCTCGGGGGTTATCAGCCCCAGCATTTT.

The rearrangement uses TRBV6-6 and TRBJ2-5; D unresolved. The closer fit of TRBJ2-7 to the DNA end suggests the J call may be wrong. Germline V gene data show CDR1 as MNHNY and CDR2 as SVGAGI (reference sequence). The CDR3 sequence is 14 residues long. The CDR3 sequence is CASSYSTDLYEQYF. The CDR3, as DNA: TGTGCCAGCAGTTACTCCACAGACCTCTACGAGCAGTACTTC.

J is TRBJ2-1 and V is TRBV19, with 10 positions matching TRBD2. The CDR3 has 14 residues. J was trimmed by 9 bases and V by 2 bases; bases with no gene match: 4. From germline, CDR1 is LNHDA and CDR2 SQIVND (reference sequence). The CDR3 DNA reads as TGTGCCAGTAGTATAAGGCTAGCGGGGGTTGAGCAGTTCTTC. It codes for CASSIRLAGVEQFF.

The CDR3 protein is CASSQLLTDTQYF. CDR3 in DNA: TGCGCCAGCAGCCAGCTATTGACAGATACGCAGTATTTT. The chain employs TRBV4-1 and TRBJ2-3; D remains unclear. V was clipped by 3 bases and J by 3 bases, with 7 bases between them. The CDR3 is 13 amino acids. The germline V gene encodes CDR1 MGHRA and CDR2 YSYEKL.

This sequence joins TRBV27 and TRBJ1-4, with unresolved D. Germline V lookup: CDR1 MNHEY, CDR2 SMNVEV (reference sequence). Trimming shortened V by 4 bases and J by 8 bases, and 14 bases separated the two germline ends. The CDR3 loop spans 14 amino acids. The CDR3 sequence is CASSSGDTMEKLFF. The DNA of the CDR3 is TGTGCCAGCAGTTCCGGAGATACGATGGAAAAACTGTTTTTT.

J is TRBJ2-3 and V is TRBV10-3, with a tentative D call TRBD2 (6 bases). Germline CDR1 and CDR2: ENHRY and SYGVKD. V shed 0 bases and J shed 2 bases, with 9 bases lying between them. The CDR3 loop spans 15 amino acids. In DNA form, the CDR3 reads TGTGCCATCAGTGAGTCGTCGGGGGACACAGATACGCAGTATTTT. Translating gives CAISESSGDTDTQYF.

This sequence joins TRBV5-1 and TRBJ2-3; TRBD2 might be the D (7 bases). This CDR3 comprises 15 residues. Germline lookup yields CDR1 SGHRS and CDR2 YFSETQ. With 0 bases removed from V and 2 bases from J, the gap between germline ends came to 10 bases. The CDR3 DNA sequence: TGCGCCAGCAGCTTGGGGGCGGGGGCCACAGATACGCAGTATTTT. It encodes CASSLGAGATDTQYF.

The chain couples TRBV4-2 to TRBJ2-7; possible D gene TRBD2, 5 bases. Germline assignment: CDR1 LGHNA and CDR2 YNFKEQ. The length of the CDR3 is 16 residues. V was pared by 0 bases and J by 0 bases, with 12 bases between. CDR3 DNA: TGTGCCAGCAGCCAAGATCCCAGCGGCAGCTCCTACGAGCAGTACTTC. This gives the protein CASSQDPSGSSYEQYF.

This rearrangement joins TRBV9 to TRBJ2-1; D unclear. Germline V gene data show CDR1 as SGDLS and CDR2 as YYNGEE. The germline V and J ends were trimmed by 4 bases and 0 bases, with 23 bases remaining between them. The CDR3 consists of 19 residues. The CDR3 bases are TGTGCCAGCAGCAATCCAGGCGATTATTCCTTCAGCTCCTACAATGAGCAGTTCTTC. Translating it yields CASSNPGDYSFSSYNEQFF.

This clone was observed a few times. The V gene is TRBV10-3, the J gene TRBJ2-6; D not resolved. Trimming pared 2 bases from V and 0 bases from J, leaving 8 bases between. CDR3 length: 16 residues. Germline V gene lookup returns CDR1 ENHRY and CDR2 SYGVKD. This CDR3 reads CAISEKTSSGANVLTF. Written as DNA, the CDR3 is TGTGCCATCAGTGAGAAGACCTCCTCTGGGGCCAACGTCCTGACTTTC.

J is TRBJ1-1 and V is TRBV5-5, with D possibly TRBD1 on 5 matching bases. CDR1 SGHKS and CDR2 YYEKEE come from the germline V gene (reference sequence). Trimming left V 4 bases short and J 1 base short, with 8 bases between. CDR3 length: 13 amino acids. The CDR3 region has the DNA TGTGCCAGCAGCGTGGGGCAGAACACTGAAGCTTTCTTT. Protein product: CASSVGQNTEAFF. Full variable domain (outside the CDR3, taken from reference TRBV5-5 and TRBJ1-1): DAGVTQSPTHLIKTRGQQVTLRCSPISGHKSVSWYQQVLGQGPQFIFQYYEKEERGRGNFPDRFSARQFPNYSSELNVNALLLGDSALYLCASSVGQNTEAFFGQGTRLTVV.

The V and J genes are TRBV6-4 and TRBJ2-3; 10 positions match TRBD2. Trimming cost V 4 bases and J 5 bases; bases outside gene matches: 6. This CDR3 is 15 amino acids long. Germline V gives CDR1 MRHNA, CDR2 SNTAGT. CDR3 amino acids: CASSVLAGEVDTQYF. CDR3 nucleotide sequence: TGTGCCAGCAGTGTCCTAGCGGGAGAGGTAGATACGCAGTATTTT.

This chain connects TRBV14 to TRBJ1-4; no clear D gene. The length of the CDR3 is 21 residues. The V end was cut by 0 bases, the J end by 0 bases, with 23 bases between. Germline V gene sequence: CDR1 SGHDN, CDR2 FVKESK. The CDR3 loop reads CASSQDIVVAVIRATNEKLFF. CDR3 bases: TGTGCCAGCAGCCAAGATATCGTGGTGGCAGTGATCCGTGCAACTAATGAAAAACTGTTTTTT.

J is TRBJ2-1 and V is TRBV6-5; 9 bases agree with TRBD2. Trimming at V came to 5 bases and at J to 6 bases, leaving 5 bases not matched to a gene. This CDR3 has 14 residues. Germline V gives CDR1 MNHEY, CDR2 SVGAGI. The CDR3 here is CASSAMTSGNEQFF. CDR3 nucleotide sequence: TGTGCCAGCAGTGCGATGACTAGCGGCAATGAGCAGTTCTTC.

This rearrangement joins TRBV4-1 to TRBJ1-4; D is perhaps TRBD1 (6 bases). Germline values: CDR1 MGHRA, CDR2 YSYEKL. V was clipped by 1 base and J by 5 bases, with 17 bases between them. The CDR3 has 17 residues. CDR3 DNA sequence: TGCGCCAGCAGCCAAGCCCCTCTACAGGGCCCAAATGAAAAACTGTTTTTT. Its translation: CASSQAPLQGPNEKLFF.

The chain recombines TRBV11-3 with TRBJ2-1, with D tentatively TRBD1 or TRBD2 (5 bases each). The CDR3 is 17 residues long. Germline lookup yields CDR1 SGHNT and CDR2 YENEEA. Trimming cost V 3 bases and J 6 bases, with 21 bases left between them. CDR3 sequence (DNA): TGTGCCAGCAGCTTTGGGGTGAGGGCATCCAGGGTCAATGAGCAGTTCTTC. Translated: CASSFGVRASRVNEQFF. Variable domain in full (rest from reference TRBV11-3 and TRBJ2-1): EAGVVQSPRYKIIEKKQPVAFWCNPISGHNTLYWYLQNLGQGPELLIRYENEEAVDDSQLPKDRFSAERLKGVDSTLKIQPAELGDSAVYLCASSFGVRASRVNEQFFGPGTRLTVL.

A word on this clone: The same CDR3 can be traced to other DNA sequences in this sample. V usage is TRBV28 and J usage is TRBJ2-1, with 13 nucleotides matching TRBD2. V lost 5 bases, J lost 5 bases, and 6 bases stayed unmatched. The CDR3 totals 16 residues. Germline CDR1 and CDR2: MDHEN and SYDVKM. The CDR3 bases are TGTGCCAGCAGTCTGACTAGCGGGAGGTTCAACAATGAGCAGTTCTTC. This encodes CASSLTSGRFNNEQFF.

This chain connects TRBV29-1 to TRBJ1-2; D gene ambiguous. Trimming removed 5 bases at V and 4 bases at J, with 5 bases between. Germline CDR1 SQVTM, CDR2 ANQGSEA. The CDR3 spans 10 residues. The CDR3 region has the DNA TGCAGCGTTCGATCCTATGGCTACACCTTC. This encodes CSVRSYGYTF.

The rearrangement links TRBV11-2 to TRBJ1-1; the D is unclear. Germline CDR1 SGHAT, CDR2 FQNNGV. V dropped 1 base and J dropped 0 bases, with 6 bases sitting between them. There are 14 residues in the CDR3. CDR3 sequence reads: CASSLGRLNTEAFF. The CDR3 DNA reads as TGTGCCAGCAGCTTAGGGAGGCTGAACACTGAAGCTTTCTTT.

The rearrangement uses TRBV9 and TRBJ2-3; a possible D gene is TRBD2 (5 bases). Per the germline V gene, CDR1 is SGDLS and CDR2 is YYNGEE. This CDR3 contains 17 residues. Trimming removed 3 bases at V and 7 bases at J, with 24 bases between. CDR3 in DNA: TGTGCCAGCAGCGGAGGGCCTCGGGCTCTGGAGTCAAATACGCAGTATTTT. Its translation: CASSGGPRALESNTQYF.

The chain couples TRBV4-1 to TRBJ2-7; 10 bases line up with TRBD1. CDR1 is MGHRA and CDR2 is YSYEKL in the germline V gene. The CDR3 loop spans 15 amino acids. V shed 1 base and J 5 bases; nucleotides not matched to a gene: 5. CDR3 sequence reads: CASSQGQGALNEQYF. The DNA for the CDR3 is TGCGCCAGCAGCCAAGGACAGGGGGCGCTGAACGAGCAGTACTTC.